Below are 9 T cell receptor beta chains sequenced from a single sample in a study of shared clonotypes between healthy human individuals. Generated by immunoSEQ multiplex PCR, the TCRdb table keeps only in-frame clones and is missing some. The data contain roughly 2.4 million clones, 90% to 96% of them singletons. Specimen: naive CD4+ T cells sorted from blood. As for subset: CD45RA+ positively selected. The receptors shown here come from a man between 18 and 29 years old in good health.

This clone has a single count. The chain has TRBV5-8 and TRBJ2-2; 7 bases line up with TRBD1. Germline V lookup: CDR1 SGHTS, CDR2 YDEGEE. The V gene end was trimmed by 0 bases and the J gene end by 3 bases; junction bases not matched to a gene: 2. The CDR3 is 15 amino acids. CDR3 sequence: CASSLGDRYTGELFF. The CDR3 coding sequence is TGTGCCAGCAGCTTGGGGGACAGATACACCGGGGAGCTGTTTTTT.

The chain is built from TRBV5-1 and TRBJ2-1; D might be TRBD1 (6 bases). CDR1 and CDR2 from the germline V gene are SGHRS and YFSETQ. This CDR3 is built from 14 residues. The V gene lost 2 bases and the J gene lost 7 bases, with 13 bases spanning the gap. The CDR3 is CASSLLGTGNEQFF. The CDR3 DNA sequence: TGCGCCAGCAGCTTACTGGGTACAGGGAATGAGCAGTTCTTC.

This sequence joins TRBV13 and TRBJ2-3; 12 bases align to TRBD2. Looked up from germline, CDR1 is PRHDT and CDR2 is FYEKMQ (reference sequence). The CDR3 sequence is 17 residues long. V gave up 0 bases and J gave up 6 bases; unmatched junction bases: 7. The DNA of the CDR3 is TGTGCCAGCAGCTTAGGTCTAGCGGGGGGGGCCTTGGATACGCAGTATTTT. It encodes CASSLGLAGGALDTQYF.

This chain uses TRBV19 with TRBJ2-5; tentative D call: TRBD1 (6 bases). The V end lost 8 bases, the J end lost 7 bases, and 17 bases lay between the germline ends. The CDR3 length is 13 residues. CDR1 and CDR2 (germline): LNHDA, SQIVND (reference sequence). DNA for the CDR3: TGTGCCAGTGCGGAACAGGGCGACGGGACCCAGTACTTC. Amino acid sequence: CASAEQGDGTQYF.

The J gene is TRBJ2-2, the V gene TRBV10-1; D call uncertain. CDR1 WNHNN and CDR2 SYGVQD come from the germline V gene (reference sequence). This CDR3 comprises 15 residues. V lost 4 bases and J 3 bases, leaving 12 bases between the germline ends. This CDR3 reads CASSVGTLDTGELFF. The DNA for the CDR3 is TGCGCCAGCAGTGTCGGCACGCTGGACACCGGGGAGCTGTTTTTT.

The V gene is TRBV6-6, the J gene TRBJ2-7; D could derive from TRBD1 or TRBD2 (6 bases each). Trimming took 7 bases from V and 7 from J, leaving 20 bases between them. The germline V gene has CDR1 MNHNY and CDR2 SVGAGI (reference sequence). The CDR3 has 14 amino acids. CDR3 residues: CASTSGPGGGEQYF. CDR3 DNA: TGTGCCAGCACCTCCGGGCCAGGAGGGGGGGAGCAGTACTTC.

The CDR3 DNA reads as TGTGCCAGCAGTGCAACTAATGAAAAACTGTTTTTT. Amino acid sequence: CASSATNEKLFF. V usage is TRBV11-2 and J usage is TRBJ1-4; D unclear. Germline CDR1 SGHAT, CDR2 FQNNGV. V dropped 6 bases and J dropped 0 bases, with 2 bases sitting between them. This CDR3 spans 12 amino acids.

The chain combines TRBV11-2 with TRBJ2-7, with D perhaps given as TRBD1 or TRBD2 (6 bases each). The CDR3 is 13 amino acids. CDR1 SGHAT and CDR2 FQNNGV come from the germline V gene. The V gene lost 8 bases and the J gene lost 5 bases, with 16 bases spanning the gap. CDR3 in amino acids: CASQLAGGNEQYF. The CDR3 nucleotides read TGTGCCAGCCAACTGGCCGGGGGCAACGAGCAGTACTTC.

This chain links TRBV4-1 with TRBJ2-3; D is perhaps TRBD1 (5 bases). V gave up 6 bases and J gave up 7 bases, with 23 bases separating them. Germline V gives CDR1 MGHRA, CDR2 YSYEKL. The CDR3 sequence is 16 residues long. The CDR3 nucleotides are TGCGCCAGCAGTCTCGACAGCCAAACCCGTCACAATACGCAGTATTTT. Protein product: CASSLDSQTRHNTQYF.